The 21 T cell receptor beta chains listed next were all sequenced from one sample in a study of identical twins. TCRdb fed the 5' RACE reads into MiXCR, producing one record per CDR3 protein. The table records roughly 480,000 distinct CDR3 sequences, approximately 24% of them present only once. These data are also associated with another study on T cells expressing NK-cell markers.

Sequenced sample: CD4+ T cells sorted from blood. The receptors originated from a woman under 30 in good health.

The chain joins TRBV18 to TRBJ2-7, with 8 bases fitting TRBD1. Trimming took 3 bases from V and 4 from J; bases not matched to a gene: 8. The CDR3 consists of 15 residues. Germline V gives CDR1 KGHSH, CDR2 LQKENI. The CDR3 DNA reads TGTGCCAGCTCACCCCAGGGGGCAACCGCTTACGAGCAGTACTTC. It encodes CASSPQGATAYEQYF.

CDR3 nucleotides: TGTGCCAGCAGTTATTACGGGGGCACCTACAATGAGCAGTTCTTC. This gives the protein CASSYYGGTYNEQFF. The chain uses TRBV6-5 and TRBJ2-1; D is perhaps TRBD1 or TRBD2 (6 bases each). Trimming took 3 bases from V and 2 from J, leaving 11 bases between them. The CDR3 runs 15 residues. Germline values: CDR1 MNHEY, CDR2 SVGAGI.

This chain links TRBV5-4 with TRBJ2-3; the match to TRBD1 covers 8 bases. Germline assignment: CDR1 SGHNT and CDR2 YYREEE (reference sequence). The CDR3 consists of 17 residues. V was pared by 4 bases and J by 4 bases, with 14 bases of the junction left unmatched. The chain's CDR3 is CASSPRAGGRSADTQYF. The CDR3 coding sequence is TGTGCCAGCAGCCCTCGGGCAGGGGGCCGTTCAGCAGATACGCAGTATTTT.

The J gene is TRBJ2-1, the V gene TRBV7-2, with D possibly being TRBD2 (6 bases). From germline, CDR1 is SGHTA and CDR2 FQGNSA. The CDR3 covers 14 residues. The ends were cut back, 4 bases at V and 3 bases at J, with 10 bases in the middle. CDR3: CASSYAGGYNEQFF. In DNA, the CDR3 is TGTGCCAGCAGCTACGCCGGGGGCTACAATGAGCAGTTCTTC. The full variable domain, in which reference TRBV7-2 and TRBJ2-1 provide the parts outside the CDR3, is GAGVSQSPSNKVTEKGKDVELRCDPISGHTALYWYRQSLGQGLEFLIYFQGNSAPDKSGLPSDRFSAERTGGSVSTLTIQRTQQEDSAVYLCASSYAGGYNEQFFGPGTRLTVL.

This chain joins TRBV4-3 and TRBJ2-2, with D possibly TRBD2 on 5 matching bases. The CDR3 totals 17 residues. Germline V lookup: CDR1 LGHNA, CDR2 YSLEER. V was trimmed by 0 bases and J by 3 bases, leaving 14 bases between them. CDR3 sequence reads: CASSQEINSDYTGELFF. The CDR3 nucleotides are TGCGCCAGCAGCCAAGAAATCAATAGCGACTACACCGGGGAGCTGTTTTTT.

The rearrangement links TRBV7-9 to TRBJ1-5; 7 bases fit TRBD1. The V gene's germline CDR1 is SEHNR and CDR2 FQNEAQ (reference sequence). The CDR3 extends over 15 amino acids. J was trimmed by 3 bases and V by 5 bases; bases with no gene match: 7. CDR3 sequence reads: CASSIGTDYNQPQHF. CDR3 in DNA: TGTGCCAGCAGCATCGGGACAGATTACAATCAGCCCCAGCATTTT.

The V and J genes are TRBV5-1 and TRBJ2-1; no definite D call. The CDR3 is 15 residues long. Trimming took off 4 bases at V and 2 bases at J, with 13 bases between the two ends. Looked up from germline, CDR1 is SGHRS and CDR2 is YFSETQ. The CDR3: CASSPAQNAYNEQFF. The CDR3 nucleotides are TGCGCCAGCAGCCCAGCTCAGAACGCCTACAATGAGCAGTTCTTC.

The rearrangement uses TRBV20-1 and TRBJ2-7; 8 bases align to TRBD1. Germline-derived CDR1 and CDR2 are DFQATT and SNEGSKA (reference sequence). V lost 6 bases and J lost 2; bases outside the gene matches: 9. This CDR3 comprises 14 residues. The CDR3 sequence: CSAARGPRPYEQYF. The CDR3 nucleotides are TGCAGTGCAGCCAGGGGGCCTAGGCCCTACGAGCAGTACTTC.

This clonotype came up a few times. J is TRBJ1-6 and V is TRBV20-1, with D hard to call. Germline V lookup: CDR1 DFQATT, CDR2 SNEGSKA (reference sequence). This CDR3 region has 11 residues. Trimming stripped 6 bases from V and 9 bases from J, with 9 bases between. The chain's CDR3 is CSAKGGSPLHF. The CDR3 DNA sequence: TGCAGTGCGAAGGGAGGTTCACCCCTCCACTTT.

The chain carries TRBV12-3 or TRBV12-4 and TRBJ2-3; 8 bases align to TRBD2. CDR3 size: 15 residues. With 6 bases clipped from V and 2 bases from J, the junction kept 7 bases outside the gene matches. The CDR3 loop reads CASRRAGALTDTQYF. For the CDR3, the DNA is TGTGCCAGCAGGCGAGCGGGAGCACTCACAGATACGCAGTATTTT.

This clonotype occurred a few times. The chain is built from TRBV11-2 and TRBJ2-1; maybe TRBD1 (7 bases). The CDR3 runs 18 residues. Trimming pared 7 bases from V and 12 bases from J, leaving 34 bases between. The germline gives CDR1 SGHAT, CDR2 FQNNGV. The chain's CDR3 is CASTRGVSQITYNDGQFF. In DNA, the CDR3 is TGTGCCAGCACCAGGGGGGTAAGCCAAATAACGTACAATGACGGGCAGTTCTTC. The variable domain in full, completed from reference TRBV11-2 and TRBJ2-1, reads EAGVAQSPRYKIIEKRQSVAFWCNPISGHATLYWYQQILGQGPKLLIQFQNNGVVDDSQLPKDRFSAERLKGVDSTLKIQPAKLEDSAVYLCASTRGVSQITYNDGQFFGPGTRLTVL.

CDR3 sequence: CASSLASGRFDEQFF. CDR3 in DNA: TGTGCCAGCAGCTTGGCTAGCGGGAGGTTCGATGAGCAGTTCTTC. The chain carries TRBV5-6 and TRBJ2-1; TRBD2 aligns across 11 bases. J was trimmed by 8 bases and V by 0 bases; bases with no gene match: 4. The CDR3 is 15 amino acids. The germline CDR1 and CDR2 sequences are SGHDT and YYEEEE. Full variable domain (remainder filled in from reference TRBV5-6 and TRBJ2-1): DAGVTQSPTHLIKTRGQQVTLRCSPKSGHDTVSWYQQALGQGPQFIFQYYEEEERQRGNFPDRFSGHQFPNYSSELNVNALLLGDSALYLCASSLASGRFDEQFFGPGTRLTVL.

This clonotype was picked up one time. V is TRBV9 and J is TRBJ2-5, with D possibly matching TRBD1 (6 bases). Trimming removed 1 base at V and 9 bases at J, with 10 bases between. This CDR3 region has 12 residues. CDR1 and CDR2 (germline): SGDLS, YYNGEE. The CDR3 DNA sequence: TGTGCCAGCAGCGTACATGGGGGCCCCCAGTACTTC. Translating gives CASSVHGGPQYF. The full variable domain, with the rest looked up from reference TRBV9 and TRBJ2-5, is DSGVTQTPKHLITATGQRVTLRCSPRSGDLSVYWYQQSLDQGLQFLIQYYNGEERAKGNILERFSAQQFPDLHSELNLSSLELGDSALYFCASSVHGGPQYFGPGTRLLVL.

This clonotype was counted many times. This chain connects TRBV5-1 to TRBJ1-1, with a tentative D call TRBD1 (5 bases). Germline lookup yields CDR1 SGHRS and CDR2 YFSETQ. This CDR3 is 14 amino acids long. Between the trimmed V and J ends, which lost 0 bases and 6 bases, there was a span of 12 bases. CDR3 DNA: TGCGCCAGCAGCTTGGGGGCAGGGTTCGCTGAAGCTTTCTTT. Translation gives CASSLGAGFAEAFF.

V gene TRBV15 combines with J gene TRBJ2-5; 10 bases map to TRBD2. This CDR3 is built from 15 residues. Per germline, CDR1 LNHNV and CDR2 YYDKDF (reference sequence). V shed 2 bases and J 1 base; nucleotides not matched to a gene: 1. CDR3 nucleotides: TGTGCCACCAGCAGAAGACTAGCGGGCCAAGAGACCCAGTACTTC. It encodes CATSRRLAGQETQYF. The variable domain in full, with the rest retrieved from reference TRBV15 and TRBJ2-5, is DAMVIQNPRYQVTQFGKPVTLSCSQTLNHNVMYWYQQKSSQAPKLLFHYYDKDFNNEADTPDNFQSRRPNTSFCFLDIRSPGLGDTAMYLCATSRRLAGQETQYFGPGTRLLVL.

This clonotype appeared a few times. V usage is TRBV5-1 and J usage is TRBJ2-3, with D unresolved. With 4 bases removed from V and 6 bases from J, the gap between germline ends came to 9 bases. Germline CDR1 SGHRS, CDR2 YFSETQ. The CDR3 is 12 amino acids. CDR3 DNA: TGCGCCAGCAGCCGGGCTCGGGATACGCAGTATTTT. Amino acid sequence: CASSRARDTQYF.

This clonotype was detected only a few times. The CDR3 spells CATSRDLNVFGSANEQFF. DNA of the CDR3: TGTGCCACCAGCAGAGATCTAAACGTATTCGGTTCTGCCAATGAGCAGTTCTTC. The rearrangement uses TRBV15 and TRBJ2-1; no clear D. This CDR3 has 18 amino acids. From germline, CDR1 is LNHNV and CDR2 YYDKDF (reference sequence). Trimming took 0 bases from V and 6 from J, leaving 21 bases between them. Together with reference TRBV15 and TRBJ2-1, the CDR3 gives the full variable domain: DAMVIQNPRYQVTQFGKPVTLSCSQTLNHNVMYWYQQKSSQAPKLLFHYYDKDFNNEADTPDNFQSRRPNTSFCFLDIRSPGLGDTAMYLCATSRDLNVFGSANEQFFGPGTRLTVL.

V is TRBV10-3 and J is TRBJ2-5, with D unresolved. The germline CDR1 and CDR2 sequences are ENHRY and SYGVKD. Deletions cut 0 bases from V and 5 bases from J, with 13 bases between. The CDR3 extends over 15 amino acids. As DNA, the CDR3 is TGTGCCATCAGTGAGTCGCCCAGGTCTTTGGAGACCCAGTACTTC. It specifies CAISESPRSLETQYF.

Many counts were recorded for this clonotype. Here the CDR3 reads CSAREQGSTIYF. CDR3 sequence (DNA): TGCAGTGCTAGGGAACAGGGTAGCACCATATATTTT. This rearrangement joins TRBV20-1 to TRBJ1-3; TRBD1 might be the D (6 bases). V was clipped by 3 bases and J by 9 bases, with 12 bases between them. CDR3 length equals 12 residues. Germline CDR1 is DFQATT and CDR2 is SNEGSKA (reference sequence).

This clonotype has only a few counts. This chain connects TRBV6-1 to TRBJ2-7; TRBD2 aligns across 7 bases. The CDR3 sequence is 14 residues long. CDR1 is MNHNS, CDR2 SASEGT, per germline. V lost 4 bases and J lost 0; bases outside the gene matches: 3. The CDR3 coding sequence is TGTGCCAGCAGTGTAACTAGCGCCTCCTACGAGCAGTACTTC. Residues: CASSVTSASYEQYF.

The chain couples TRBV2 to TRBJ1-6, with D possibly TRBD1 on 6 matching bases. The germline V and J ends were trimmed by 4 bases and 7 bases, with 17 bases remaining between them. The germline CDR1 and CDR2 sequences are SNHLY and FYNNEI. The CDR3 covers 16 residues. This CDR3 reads CASSGGLGHQNSPLHF. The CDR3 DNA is TGTGCCAGCAGTGGAGGGTTGGGACACCAGAATTCACCCCTCCACTTT.